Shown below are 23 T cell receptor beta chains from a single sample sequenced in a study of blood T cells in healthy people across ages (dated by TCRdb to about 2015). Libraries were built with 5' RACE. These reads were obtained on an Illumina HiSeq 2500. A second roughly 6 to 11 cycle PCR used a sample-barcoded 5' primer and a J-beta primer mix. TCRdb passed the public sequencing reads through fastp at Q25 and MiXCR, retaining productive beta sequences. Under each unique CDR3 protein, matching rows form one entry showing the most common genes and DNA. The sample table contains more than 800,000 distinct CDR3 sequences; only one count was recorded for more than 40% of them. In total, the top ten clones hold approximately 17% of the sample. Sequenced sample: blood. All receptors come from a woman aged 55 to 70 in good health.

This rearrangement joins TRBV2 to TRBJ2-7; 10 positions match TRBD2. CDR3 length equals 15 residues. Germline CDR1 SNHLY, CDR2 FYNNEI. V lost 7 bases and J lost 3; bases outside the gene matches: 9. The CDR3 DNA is TGTGCCAGCAAACCGGGGACTAGCGACTACTACGAGCAGTACTTC. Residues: CASKPGTSDYYEQYF. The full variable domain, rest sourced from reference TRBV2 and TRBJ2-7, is EPEVTQTPSHQVTQMGQEVILRCVPISNHLYFYWYRQILGQKVEFLVSFYNNEISEKSEIFDDQFSVERPDGSNFTLKIRSTKLEDSAMYFCASKPGTSDYYEQYFGPGTRLTVT.

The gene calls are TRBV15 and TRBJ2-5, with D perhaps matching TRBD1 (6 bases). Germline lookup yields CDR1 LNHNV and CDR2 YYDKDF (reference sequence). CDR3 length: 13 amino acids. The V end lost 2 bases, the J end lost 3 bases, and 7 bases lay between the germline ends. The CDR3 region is CATSRQGKETQYF. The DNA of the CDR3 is TGTGCCACCAGCAGACAGGGGAAAGAGACCCAGTACTTC.

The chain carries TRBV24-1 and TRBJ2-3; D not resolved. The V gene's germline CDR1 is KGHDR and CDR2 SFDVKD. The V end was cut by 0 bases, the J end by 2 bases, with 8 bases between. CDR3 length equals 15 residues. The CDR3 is CATSDLVEDTDTQYF. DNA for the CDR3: TGTGCCACCAGTGATTTGGTGGAAGACACAGATACGCAGTATTTT.

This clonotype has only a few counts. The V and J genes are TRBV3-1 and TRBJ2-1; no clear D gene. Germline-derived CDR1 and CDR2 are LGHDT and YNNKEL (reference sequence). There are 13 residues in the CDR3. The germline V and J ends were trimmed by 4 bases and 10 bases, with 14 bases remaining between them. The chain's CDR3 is CASSPLSLGEQFF. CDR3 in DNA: TGTGCCAGCAGCCCATTATCACTCGGCGAGCAGTTCTTC.

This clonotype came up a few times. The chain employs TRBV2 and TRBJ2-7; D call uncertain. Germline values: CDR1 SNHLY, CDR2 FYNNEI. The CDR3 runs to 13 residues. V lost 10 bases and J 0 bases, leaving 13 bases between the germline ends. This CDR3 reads CATDPPGSYEQYF. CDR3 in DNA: TGTGCCACGGACCCTCCAGGCTCCTACGAGCAGTACTTC.

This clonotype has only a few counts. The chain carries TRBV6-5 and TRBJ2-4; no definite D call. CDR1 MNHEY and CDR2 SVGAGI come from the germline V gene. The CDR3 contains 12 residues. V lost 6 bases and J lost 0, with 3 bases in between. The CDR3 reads CASRGAKNIQYF. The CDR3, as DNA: TGTGCCAGCAGAGGAGCCAAAAACATTCAGTACTTC.

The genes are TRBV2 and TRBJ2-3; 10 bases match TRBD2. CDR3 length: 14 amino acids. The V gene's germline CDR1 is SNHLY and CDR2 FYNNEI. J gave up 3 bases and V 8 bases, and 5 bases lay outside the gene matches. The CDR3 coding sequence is TGTGCCAGCCTAGCGGGAGAAGTAACAGATACGCAGTATTTT. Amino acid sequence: CASLAGEVTDTQYF.

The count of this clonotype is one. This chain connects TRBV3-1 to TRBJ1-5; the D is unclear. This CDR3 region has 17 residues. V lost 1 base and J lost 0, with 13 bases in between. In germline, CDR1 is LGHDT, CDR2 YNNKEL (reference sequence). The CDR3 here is CASSQGSGIDSNQPQHF. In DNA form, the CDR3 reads TGTGCCAGCAGCCAAGGTTCGGGGATCGATAGCAATCAGCCCCAGCATTTT.

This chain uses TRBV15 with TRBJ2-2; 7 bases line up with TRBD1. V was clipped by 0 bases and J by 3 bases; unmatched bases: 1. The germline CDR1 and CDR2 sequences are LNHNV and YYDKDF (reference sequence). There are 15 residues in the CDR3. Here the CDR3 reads CATSRDRGYTGELFF. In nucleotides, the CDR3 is TGTGCCACCAGCAGAGACAGGGGGTACACCGGGGAGCTGTTTTTT.

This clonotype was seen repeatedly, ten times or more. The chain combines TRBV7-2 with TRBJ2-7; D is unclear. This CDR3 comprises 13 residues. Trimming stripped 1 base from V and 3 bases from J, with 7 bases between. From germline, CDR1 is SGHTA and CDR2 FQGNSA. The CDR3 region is CASSLVLGYEQYF. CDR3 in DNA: TGTGCCAGCAGCTTAGTTCTCGGCTACGAGCAGTACTTC. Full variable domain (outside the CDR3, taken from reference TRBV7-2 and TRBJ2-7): GAGVSQSPSNKVTEKGKDVELRCDPISGHTALYWYRQSLGQGLEFLIYFQGNSAPDKSGLPSDRFSAERTGGSVSTLTIQRTQQEDSAVYLCASSLVLGYEQYFGPGTRLTVT.

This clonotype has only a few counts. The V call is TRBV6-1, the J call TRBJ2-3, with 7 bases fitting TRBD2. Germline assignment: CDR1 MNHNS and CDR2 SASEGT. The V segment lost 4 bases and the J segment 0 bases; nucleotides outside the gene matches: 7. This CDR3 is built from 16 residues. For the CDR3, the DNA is TGTGCCAGCAGTGCGCATAGCGGGTCTAGCACAGATACGCAGTATTTT. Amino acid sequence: CASSAHSGSSTDTQYF.

CDR3 residues: CASSPSTPTGSRSPLHF. CDR3 DNA: TGTGCCAGCAGCCCCAGCACCCCCACAGGGTCTCGTTCACCCCTCCACTTT. The chain links TRBV7-8 to TRBJ1-6; D is possibly TRBD1 (6 bases). The V end was cut by 5 bases, the J end by 9 bases, with 23 bases between. The length of the CDR3 is 17 residues. From germline, CDR1 is SGHVS and CDR2 FQNEAQ. The full variable domain, its missing parts supplied by reference TRBV7-8 and TRBJ1-6, is GAGVSQSPRYKVAKRGQDVALRCDPISGHVSLFWYQQALGQGPEFLTYFQNEAQLDKSGLPSDRFFAERPEGSVSTLKIQRTQQEDSAVYLCASSPSTPTGSRSPLHFGNGTRLTVT.

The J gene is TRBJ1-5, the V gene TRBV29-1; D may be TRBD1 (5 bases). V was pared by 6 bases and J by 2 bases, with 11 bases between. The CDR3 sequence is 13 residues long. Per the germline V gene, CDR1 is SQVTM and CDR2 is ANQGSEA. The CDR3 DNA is TGCAGCGTCGCGCGGGGGGGCAATCAGCCCCAGCATTTT. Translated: CSVARGGNQPQHF.

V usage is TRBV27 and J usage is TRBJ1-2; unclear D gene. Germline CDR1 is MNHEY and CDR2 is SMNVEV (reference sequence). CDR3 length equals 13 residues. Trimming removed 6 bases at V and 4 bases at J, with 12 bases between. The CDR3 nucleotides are TGTGCCAGCAGGCCAACACGGTTCTATGGCTACACCTTC. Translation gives CASRPTRFYGYTF.

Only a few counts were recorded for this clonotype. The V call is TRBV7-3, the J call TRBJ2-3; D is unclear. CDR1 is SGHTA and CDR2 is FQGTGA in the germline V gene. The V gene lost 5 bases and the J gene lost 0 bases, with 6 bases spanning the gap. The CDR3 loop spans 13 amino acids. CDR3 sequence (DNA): TGTGCCAGCAGCGCGTATAGCACAGATACGCAGTATTTT. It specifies CASSAYSTDTQYF.

CDR3: CSATKGRETQYF. The CDR3 DNA is TGCAGTGCTACGAAGGGACGAGAGACCCAGTACTTC. This sequence joins TRBV20-1 and TRBJ2-5; D tentatively fits TRBD1 or TRBD2 (5 bases each). The CDR3 length is 12 residues. V was shortened by 4 bases and J by 4 bases, with 10 bases between the two germline ends. Germline assignment: CDR1 DFQATT and CDR2 SNEGSKA (reference sequence).

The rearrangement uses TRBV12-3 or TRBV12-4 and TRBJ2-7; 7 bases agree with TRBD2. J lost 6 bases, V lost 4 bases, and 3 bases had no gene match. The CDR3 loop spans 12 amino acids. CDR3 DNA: TGTGCCAGCAGTTCATGGGAGGGCGAGCAGTACTTC. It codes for CASSSWEGEQYF.

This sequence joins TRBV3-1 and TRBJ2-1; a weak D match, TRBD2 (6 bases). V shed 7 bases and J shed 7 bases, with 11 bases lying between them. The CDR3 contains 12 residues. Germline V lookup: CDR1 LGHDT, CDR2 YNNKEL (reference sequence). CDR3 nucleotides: TGTGCCAGCATGGGCGGGGCGAATGAGCAGTTCTTC. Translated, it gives CASMGGANEQFF.

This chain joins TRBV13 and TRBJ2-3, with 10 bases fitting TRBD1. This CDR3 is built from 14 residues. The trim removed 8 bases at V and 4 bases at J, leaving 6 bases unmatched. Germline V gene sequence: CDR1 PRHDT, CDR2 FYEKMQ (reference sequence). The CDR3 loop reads CASDRGTGADTQYF. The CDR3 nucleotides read TGTGCCAGCGACAGGGGGACAGGGGCAGATACGCAGTATTTT.

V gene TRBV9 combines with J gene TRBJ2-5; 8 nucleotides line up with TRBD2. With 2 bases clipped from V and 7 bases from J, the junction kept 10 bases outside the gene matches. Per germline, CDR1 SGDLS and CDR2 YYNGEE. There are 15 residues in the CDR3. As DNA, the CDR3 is TGTGCCAGCAGCGTGTCCTCGGGGACTAGTGTGACCCAGTACTTC. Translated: CASSVSSGTSVTQYF.

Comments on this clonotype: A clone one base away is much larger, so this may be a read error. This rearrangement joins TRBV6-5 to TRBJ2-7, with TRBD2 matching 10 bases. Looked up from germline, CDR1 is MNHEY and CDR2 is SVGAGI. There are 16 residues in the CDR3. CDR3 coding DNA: TGTGCCTGCAGTTACAGACTAGCGGGTGGATTATACGAGCAGTACTTC. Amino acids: CACSYRLAGGLYEQYF.

The DNA for the CDR3 is TGTGCCAGCAGGGTGAAAGGGAGAATTAAACCCGAGCAGTACTTC. Protein sequence: CASRVKGRIKPEQYF. The genes are TRBV6-6 and TRBJ2-4, with D tentatively TRBD2 (5 bases). Near its end, the DNA agrees better with TRBJ2-7, so the J call may be wrong. This CDR3 spans 15 amino acids. Germline assignment: CDR1 MNHNY and CDR2 SVGAGI (reference sequence).

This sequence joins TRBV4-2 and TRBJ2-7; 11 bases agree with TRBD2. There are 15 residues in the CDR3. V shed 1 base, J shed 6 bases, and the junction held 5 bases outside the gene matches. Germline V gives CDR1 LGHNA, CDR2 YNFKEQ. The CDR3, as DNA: TGTGCCAGCAGCCAAGTCCCTAGCGGGAGGCTCGAGCAGTACTTC. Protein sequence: CASSQVPSGRLEQYF.